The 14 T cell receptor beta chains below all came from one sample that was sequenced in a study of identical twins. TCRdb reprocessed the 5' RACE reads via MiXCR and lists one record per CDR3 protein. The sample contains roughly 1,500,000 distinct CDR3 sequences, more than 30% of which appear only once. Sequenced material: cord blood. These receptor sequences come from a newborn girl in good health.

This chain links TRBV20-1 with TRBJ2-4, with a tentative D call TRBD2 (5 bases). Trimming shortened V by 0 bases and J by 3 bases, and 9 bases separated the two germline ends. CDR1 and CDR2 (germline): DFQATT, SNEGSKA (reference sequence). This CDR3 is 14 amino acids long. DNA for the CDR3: TGCAGTGCTAGAGATCCCAGCGGCAAAAACATTCAGTACTTC. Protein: CSARDPSGKNIQYF.

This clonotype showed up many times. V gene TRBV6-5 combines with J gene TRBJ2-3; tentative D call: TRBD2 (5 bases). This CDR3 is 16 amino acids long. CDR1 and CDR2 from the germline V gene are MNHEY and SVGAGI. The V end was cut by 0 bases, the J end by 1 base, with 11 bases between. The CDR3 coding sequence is TGTGCCAGCAGTTACTCGAGAGTAGCGCGCACAGATACGCAGTATTTT. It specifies CASSYSRVARTDTQYF.

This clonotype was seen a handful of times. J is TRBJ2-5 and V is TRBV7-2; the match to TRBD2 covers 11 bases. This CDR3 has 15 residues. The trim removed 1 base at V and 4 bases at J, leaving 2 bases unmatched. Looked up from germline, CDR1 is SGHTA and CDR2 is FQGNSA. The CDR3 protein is CASSLVGTSGETQYF. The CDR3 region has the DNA TGTGCCAGCAGCTTAGTGGGGACTAGCGGAGAGACCCAGTACTTC.

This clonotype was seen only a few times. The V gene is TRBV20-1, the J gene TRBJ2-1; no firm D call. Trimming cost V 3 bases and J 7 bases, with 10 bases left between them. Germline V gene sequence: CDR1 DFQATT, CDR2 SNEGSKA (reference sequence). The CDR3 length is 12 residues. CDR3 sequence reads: CSASRARNEQFF. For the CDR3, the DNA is TGCAGTGCTAGTCGAGCGAGGAATGAGCAGTTCTTC.

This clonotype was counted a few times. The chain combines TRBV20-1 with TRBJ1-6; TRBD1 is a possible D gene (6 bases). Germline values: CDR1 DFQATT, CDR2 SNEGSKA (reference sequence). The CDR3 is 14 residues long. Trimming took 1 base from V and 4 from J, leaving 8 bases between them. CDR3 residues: CSARGGHYNSPLHF. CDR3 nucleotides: TGCAGTGCTAGAGGGGGACATTATAATTCACCCCTCCACTTT.

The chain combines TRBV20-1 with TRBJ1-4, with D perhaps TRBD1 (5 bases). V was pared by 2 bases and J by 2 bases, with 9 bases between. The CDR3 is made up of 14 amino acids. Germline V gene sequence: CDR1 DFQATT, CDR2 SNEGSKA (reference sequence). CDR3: CSARLGETNEKLFF. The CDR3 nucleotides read TGCAGTGCTAGATTAGGGGAGACTAATGAAAAACTGTTTTTT.

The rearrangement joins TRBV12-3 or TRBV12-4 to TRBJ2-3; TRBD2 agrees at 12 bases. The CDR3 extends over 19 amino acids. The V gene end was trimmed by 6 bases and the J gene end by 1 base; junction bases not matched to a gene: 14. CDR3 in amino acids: CASSRRTSGKYYRTDTQYF. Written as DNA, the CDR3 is TGTGCCAGCAGCCGAAGGACTAGCGGGAAGTATTACCGCACAGATACGCAGTATTTT.

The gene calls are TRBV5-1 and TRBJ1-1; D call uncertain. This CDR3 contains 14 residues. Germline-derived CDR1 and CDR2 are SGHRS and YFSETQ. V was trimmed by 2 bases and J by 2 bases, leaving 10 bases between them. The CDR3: CASSFLDTNTEAFF. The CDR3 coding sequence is TGCGCCAGCAGCTTCCTAGACACCAACACTGAAGCTTTCTTT.

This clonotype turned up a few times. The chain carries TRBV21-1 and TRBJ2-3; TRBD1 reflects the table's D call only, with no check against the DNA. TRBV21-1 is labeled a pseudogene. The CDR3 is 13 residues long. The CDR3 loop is CASSIQGADTQYF. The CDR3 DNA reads TGTGCCAGCAGCATTCAAGGCGCGGATACGCAGTATTTT.

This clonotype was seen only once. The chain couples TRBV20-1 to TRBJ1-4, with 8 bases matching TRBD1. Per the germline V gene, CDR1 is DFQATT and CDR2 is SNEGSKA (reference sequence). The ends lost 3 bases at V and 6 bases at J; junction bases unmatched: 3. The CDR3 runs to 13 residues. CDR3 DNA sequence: TGCAGTGCTAGGCAACAGGGGGATGAAAAACTGTTTTTT. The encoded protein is CSARQQGDEKLFF.

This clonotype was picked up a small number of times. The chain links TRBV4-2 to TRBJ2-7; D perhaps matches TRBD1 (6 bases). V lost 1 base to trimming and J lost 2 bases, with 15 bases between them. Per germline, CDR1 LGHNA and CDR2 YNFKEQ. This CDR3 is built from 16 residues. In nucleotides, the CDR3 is TGTGCCAGCAGCCAAGCAAGGGACACCCGTCCCTACGAGCAGTACTTC. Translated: CASSQARDTRPYEQYF.

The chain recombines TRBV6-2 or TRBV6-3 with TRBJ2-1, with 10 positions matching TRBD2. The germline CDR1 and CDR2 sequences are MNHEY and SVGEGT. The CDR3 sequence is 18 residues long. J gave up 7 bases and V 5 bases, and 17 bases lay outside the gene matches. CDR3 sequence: CASSRLRSSGGQGNEQFF. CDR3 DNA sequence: TGTGCCAGCAGTCGTCTCCGGTCTAGCGGGGGCCAGGGGAATGAGCAGTTCTTC.

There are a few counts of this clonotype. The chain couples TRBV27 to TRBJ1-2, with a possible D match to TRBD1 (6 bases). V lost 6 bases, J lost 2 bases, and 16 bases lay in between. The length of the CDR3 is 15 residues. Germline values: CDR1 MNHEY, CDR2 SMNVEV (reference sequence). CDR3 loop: CASSRRPTGNYGYTF. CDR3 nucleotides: TGTGCCAGCAGCCGACGCCCAACAGGGAACTATGGCTACACCTTC.

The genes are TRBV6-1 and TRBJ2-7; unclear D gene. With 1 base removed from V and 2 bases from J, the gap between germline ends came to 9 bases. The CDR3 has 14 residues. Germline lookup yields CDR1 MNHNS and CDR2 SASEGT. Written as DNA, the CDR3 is TGTGCCAGCAGTGAAGTGGTCGGACCCTACGAGCAGTACTTC. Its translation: CASSEVVGPYEQYF.